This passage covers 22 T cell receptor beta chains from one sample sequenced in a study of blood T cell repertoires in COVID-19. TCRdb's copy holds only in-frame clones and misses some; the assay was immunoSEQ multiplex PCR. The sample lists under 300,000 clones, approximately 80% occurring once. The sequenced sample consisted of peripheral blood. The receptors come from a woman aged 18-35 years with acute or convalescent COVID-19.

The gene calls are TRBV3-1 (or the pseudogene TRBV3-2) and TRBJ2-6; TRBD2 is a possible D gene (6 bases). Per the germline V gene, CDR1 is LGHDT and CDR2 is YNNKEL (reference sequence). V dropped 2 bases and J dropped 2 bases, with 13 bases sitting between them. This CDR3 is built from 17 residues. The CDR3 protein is CASSQTAGGAGANVLTF. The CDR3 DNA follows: TGTGCCAGCAGCCAAACAGCCGGAGGGGCTGGGGCCAACGTCCTGACTTTC.

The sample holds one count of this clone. The CDR3 coding sequence is TGTGCCAGCAGAGGGCAGGGTGGACAGCCCCAGCATTTT. Translated, it gives CASRGQGGQPQHF. The V gene is TRBV2, the J gene TRBJ1-5; a possible D gene is TRBD1 (5 bases). The CDR3 is 13 residues long. CDR1 and CDR2 from the germline V gene are SNHLY and FYNNEI. V lost 6 bases to trimming and J lost 7 bases, with 13 bases between them.

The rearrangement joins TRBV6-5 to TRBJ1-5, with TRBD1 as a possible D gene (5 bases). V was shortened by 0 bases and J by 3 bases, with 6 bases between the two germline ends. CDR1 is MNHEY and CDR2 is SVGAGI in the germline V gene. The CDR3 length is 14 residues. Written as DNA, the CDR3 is TGTGCCAGCAGTTACTCAGGGGCCAATCAGCCCCAGCATTTT. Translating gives CASSYSGANQPQHF.

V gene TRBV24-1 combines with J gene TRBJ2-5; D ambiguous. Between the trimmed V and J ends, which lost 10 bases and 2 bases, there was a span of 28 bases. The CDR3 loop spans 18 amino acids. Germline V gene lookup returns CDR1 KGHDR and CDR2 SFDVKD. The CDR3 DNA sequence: TGTGCCACATACCCCGTAACTCCTTTCAGGTTAGTGCAAGAGACCCAGTACTTC. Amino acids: CATYPVTPFRLVQETQYF.

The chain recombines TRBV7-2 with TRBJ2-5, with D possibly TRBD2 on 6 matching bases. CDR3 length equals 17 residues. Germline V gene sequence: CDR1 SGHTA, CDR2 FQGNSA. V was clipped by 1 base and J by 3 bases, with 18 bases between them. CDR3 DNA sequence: TGTGCCAGCAGCTTAGGCCCCCTAGCGACCCCCAAAGAGACCCAGTACTTC. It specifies CASSLGPLATPKETQYF.

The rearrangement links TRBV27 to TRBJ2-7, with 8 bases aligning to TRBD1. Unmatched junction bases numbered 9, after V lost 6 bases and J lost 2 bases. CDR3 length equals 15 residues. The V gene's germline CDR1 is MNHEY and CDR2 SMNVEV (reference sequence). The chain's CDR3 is CASRPSDRATYEQYF. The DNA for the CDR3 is TGTGCCAGCAGGCCCTCGGACAGGGCCACCTACGAGCAGTACTTC.

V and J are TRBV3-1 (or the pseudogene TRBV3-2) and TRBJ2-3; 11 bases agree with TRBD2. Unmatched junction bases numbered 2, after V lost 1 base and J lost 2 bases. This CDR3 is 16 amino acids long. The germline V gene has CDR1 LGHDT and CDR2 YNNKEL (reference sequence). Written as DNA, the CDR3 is TGTGCCAGCAGCCAAGTGACTAGCGGGGACACAGATACGCAGTATTTT. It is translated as CASSQVTSGDTDTQYF.

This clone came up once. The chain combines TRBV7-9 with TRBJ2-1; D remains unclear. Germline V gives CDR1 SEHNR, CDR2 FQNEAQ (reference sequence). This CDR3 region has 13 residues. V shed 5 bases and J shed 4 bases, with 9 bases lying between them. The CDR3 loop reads CASSPEVYNEQFF. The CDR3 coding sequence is TGTGCCAGCAGCCCAGAGGTATACAATGAGCAGTTCTTC.

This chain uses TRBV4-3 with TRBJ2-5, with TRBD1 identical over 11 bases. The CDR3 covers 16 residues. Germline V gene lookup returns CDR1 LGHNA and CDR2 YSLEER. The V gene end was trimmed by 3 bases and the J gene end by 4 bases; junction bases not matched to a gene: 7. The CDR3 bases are TGCGCCAGCAGCCAGACCGGGACAGGGGGTTCAGAGACCCAGTACTTC. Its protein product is CASSQTGTGGSETQYF.

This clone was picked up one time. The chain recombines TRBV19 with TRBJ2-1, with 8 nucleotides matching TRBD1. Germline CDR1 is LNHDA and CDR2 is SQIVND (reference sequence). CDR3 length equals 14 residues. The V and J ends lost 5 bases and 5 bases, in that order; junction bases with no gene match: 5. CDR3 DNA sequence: TGTGCCAGTAGTCTCCGGACAGGGAACAATGAGCAGTTCTTC. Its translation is CASSLRTGNNEQFF.

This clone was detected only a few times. The CDR3 DNA sequence: TGTGCCAGCAGCTTAGATCAAGGTGGAAGCGGGGGATACAATGAGCAGTTCTTC. Translated: CASSLDQGGSGGYNEQFF. The genes are TRBV11-3 and TRBJ2-1; 8 bases are a match to TRBD2. This CDR3 is built from 18 residues. Unmatched junction bases numbered 11, after V lost 0 bases and J lost 4 bases. Germline CDR1 SGHNT, CDR2 YENEEA.

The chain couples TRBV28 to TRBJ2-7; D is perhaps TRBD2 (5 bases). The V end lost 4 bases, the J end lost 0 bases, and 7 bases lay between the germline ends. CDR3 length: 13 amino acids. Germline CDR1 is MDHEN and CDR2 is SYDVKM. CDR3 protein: CASSWRVSYEQYF. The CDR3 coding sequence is TGTGCCAGCAGTTGGCGGGTCTCCTACGAGCAGTACTTC. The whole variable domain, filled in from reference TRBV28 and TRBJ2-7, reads DVKVTQSSRYLVKRTGEKVFLECVQDMDHENMFWYRQDPGLGLRLIYFSYDVKMKEKGDIPEGYSVSREKKERFSLILESASTNQTSMYLCASSWRVSYEQYFGPGTRLTVT.

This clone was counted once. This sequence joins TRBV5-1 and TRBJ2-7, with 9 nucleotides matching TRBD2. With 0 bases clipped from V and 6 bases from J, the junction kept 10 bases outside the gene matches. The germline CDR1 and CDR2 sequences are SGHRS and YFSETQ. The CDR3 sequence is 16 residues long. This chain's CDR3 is CASSLAEAGGPSEQYF. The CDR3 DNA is TGCGCCAGCAGCTTGGCCGAGGCGGGAGGGCCCTCCGAGCAGTACTTC.

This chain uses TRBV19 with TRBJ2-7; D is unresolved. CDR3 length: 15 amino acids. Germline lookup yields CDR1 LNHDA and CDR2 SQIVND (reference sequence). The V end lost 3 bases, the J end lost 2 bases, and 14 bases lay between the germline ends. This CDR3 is CASSIELTSTYEQYF. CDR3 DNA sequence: TGTGCCAGTAGTATCGAACTCACGAGTACCTACGAGCAGTACTTC.

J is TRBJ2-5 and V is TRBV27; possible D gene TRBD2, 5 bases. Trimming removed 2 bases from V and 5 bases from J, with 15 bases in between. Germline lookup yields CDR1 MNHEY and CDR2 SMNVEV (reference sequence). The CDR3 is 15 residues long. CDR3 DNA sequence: TGTGCCAGCAGTTTAACGGAGTACGGGGAGGAGACCCAGTACTTC. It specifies CASSLTEYGEETQYF.

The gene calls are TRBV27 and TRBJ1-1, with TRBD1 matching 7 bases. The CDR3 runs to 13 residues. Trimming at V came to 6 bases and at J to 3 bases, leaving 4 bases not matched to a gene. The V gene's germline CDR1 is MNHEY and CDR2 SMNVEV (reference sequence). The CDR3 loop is CASSQDRDTEAFF. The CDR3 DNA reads TGTGCCAGCAGCCAAGACAGGGACACTGAAGCTTTCTTT.

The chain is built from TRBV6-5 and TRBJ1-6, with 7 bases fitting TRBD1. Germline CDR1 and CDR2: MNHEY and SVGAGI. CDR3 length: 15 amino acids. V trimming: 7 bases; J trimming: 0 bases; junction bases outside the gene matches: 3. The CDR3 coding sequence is TGTGCCAGCACCCGGGACAGCTCCTATAATTCACCCCTCCACTTT. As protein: CASTRDSSYNSPLHF.

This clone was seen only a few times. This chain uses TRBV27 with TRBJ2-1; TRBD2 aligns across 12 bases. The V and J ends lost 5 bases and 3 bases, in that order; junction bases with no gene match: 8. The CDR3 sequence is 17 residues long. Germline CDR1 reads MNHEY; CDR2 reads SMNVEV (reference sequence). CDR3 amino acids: CASSVTSGRKIYNEQFF. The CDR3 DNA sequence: TGTGCCAGCAGTGTGACTAGCGGGAGAAAGATCTACAATGAGCAGTTCTTC.

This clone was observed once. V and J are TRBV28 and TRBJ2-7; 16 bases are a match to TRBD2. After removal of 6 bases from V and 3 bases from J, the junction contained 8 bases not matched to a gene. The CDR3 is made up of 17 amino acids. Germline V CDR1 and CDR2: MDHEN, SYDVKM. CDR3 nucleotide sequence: TGTGCCAGCAGACAGGGACTAGCGGGAGGGCCCGGCTACGAGCAGTACTTC. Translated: CASRQGLAGGPGYEQYF.

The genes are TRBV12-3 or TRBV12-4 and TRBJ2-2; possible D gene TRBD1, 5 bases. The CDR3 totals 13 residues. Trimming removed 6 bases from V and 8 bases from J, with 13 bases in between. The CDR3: CASRRQSDGELFF. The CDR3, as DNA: TGTGCCAGCAGACGACAGTCCGATGGGGAGCTGTTTTTT.

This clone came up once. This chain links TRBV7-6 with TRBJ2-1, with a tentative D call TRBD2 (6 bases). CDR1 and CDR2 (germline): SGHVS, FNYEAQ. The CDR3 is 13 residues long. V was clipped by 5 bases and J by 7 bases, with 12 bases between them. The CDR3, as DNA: TGTGCCAGCAGCCGCGGGACTTCTAATGAGCAGTTCTTC. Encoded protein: CASSRGTSNEQFF.

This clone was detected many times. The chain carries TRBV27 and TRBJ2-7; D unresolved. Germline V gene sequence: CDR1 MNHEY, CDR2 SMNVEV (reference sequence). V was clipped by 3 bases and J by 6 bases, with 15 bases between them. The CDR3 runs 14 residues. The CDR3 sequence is CASSFAAPSAEQYF. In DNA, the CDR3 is TGTGCCAGCAGTTTTGCGGCCCCATCGGCCGAGCAGTACTTC.